The entry below describes one T cell receptor beta chain. One entry per CDR3 protein, called by TCRdb with MiXCR from the RT-PCR reads. Altogether 390,000 or so distinct CDR3 sequences are present, 16% being singletons, with the ten largest covering less than 9.5%. The data derive from a study of patients and donors after allogeneic stem cell transplantation. This CDR3 has 16 amino acids. Germline CDR1 and CDR2: DFQATT and SNEGSKA (reference sequence). V lost 1 base and J lost 7, with 22 bases in between. The chain links TRBV20-1 to TRBJ1-1, with D perhaps matching TRBD1 (6 bases). Sequencing input: blood, either unsorted or a sorted T cell fraction (not recorded which). The sequence was collected from a human donor who was either an allogeneic HSCT recipient or a stem cell or donor lymphocyte infusion donor (not recorded which). It is not recorded whose cells these are; they may come from a transplant donor. The CDR3 DNA reads as TGCAGTGCTAGAGGGTCCAACAGGGCGACGATTTATGAAGCTTTCTTT. Translating gives CSARGSNRATIYEAFF.